A selection of T cell receptor beta chains follows, all from one sample in a study of cytomegalovirus exposure and HLA in healthy donors. The protocol was immunoSEQ multiplex PCR, while the TCRdb copy is restricted to in-frame clones and leaves out a portion. The sample has approximately 140,000 clones, roughly 80% seen once. The sequenced material came from PBMCs. Receptors originate from a man aged 35 to 55 in good health and CMV-seropositive. CDR3s include the opening cysteine and the closing phenylalanine or tryptophan. Fields, in order: CDR3 DNA, CDR3 protein, D gene, clone size, J gene, CDR3 length, V gene. The D gene is left open where the match is weak. Clone size is given for some rows only: seen once, a few or many times, or a class if the clone is expanded.

TGCAGCGCTAATAAACAGGTAATGATCTACGAGCAGTACTTC	CSANKQVMIYEQYF	.	once	TRBJ2-7	14	TRBV29-1
TGTGCCAGCAGCTTAGACCGCGGGAGTCTTTACGAGCAGTACTTC	CASSLDRGSLYEQYF	TRBD2	few	TRBJ2-7	15	TRBV5-4
TGTGCCAGCAGTGATAGGGGGTCCGAACTTTGGCATTTT	CASSDRGSELWHF	.	.	TRBJ1-5	13	TRBV6-1
TGTGCCAGCAGAGCCCCCCCAGGCGATCATTGGCAGCCCCAGCATTTT	CASRAPPGDHWQPQHF	.	.	TRBJ1-5	16	TRBV28
TGTGCCAGCAGTGGAACCCCGGACGGGGCAGATACGCAGTATTTT	CASSGTPDGADTQYF	.	.	TRBJ2-3	15	TRBV27
TGTGCCAGCTCACCACAAGTAGGGGCTCACCCCCATGAAGCTTTCTTT	CASSPQVGAHPHEAFF	.	.	TRBJ1-1	16	TRBV18
TGTGCCAGCAGGCGACAGGGCGGTGGCTACACCTTC	CASRRQGGGYTF	TRBD1	.	TRBJ1-2	12	TRBV6-1
TGTGCCAGTAGTATAGATCCAAGCGGGGTCACCGGGGAGCTGTTTTTT	CASSIDPSGVTGELFF	TRBD2	.	TRBJ2-2	16	TRBV19
TGCGCCAGCAGGTCACGGGGGTCTAGCACAGATACGCAGTATTTT	CASRSRGSSTDTQYF	.	.	TRBJ2-3	15	TRBV5-1
TGTGCCAGCAGAAGGTGGAGTTTGGACAATGAGCAGTTCTTC	CASRRWSLDNEQFF	.	.	TRBJ2-1	14	TRBV6-4
TGTGCCAGCAGATTAAAGTTGACAGGGGCGGTCAATCAGCCCCAGCATTTT	CASRLKLTGAVNQPQHF	TRBD1	.	TRBJ1-5	17	TRBV28
TGTGCCTGGAGTGGGCCGCTCCACTACGAGCAGTACTTC	CAWSGPLHYEQYF	.	.	TRBJ2-7	13	TRBV30
TGTGCCAGTAGTATGGGGGGGCCCTACAATGAGCAGTTCTTC	CASSMGGPYNEQFF	.	.	TRBJ2-1	14	TRBV19
TGTGCCAGTAGTACCAGGGGGCTGGACGGCTACACCTTC	CASSTRGLDGYTF	TRBD1	.	TRBJ1-2	13	TRBV19
TGCGCCAGCAGCCAAAATGAACACCGACAGGCCTCCTCCGCGAACACCGGGGAGCTGTTTTTT	CASSQNEHRQASSANTGELFF	.	.	TRBJ2-2	21	TRBV4-3
TGTGCCAGCAGTTACGCCCCCCACGGCACTGAAGCTTTCTTT	CASSYAPHGTEAFF	.	.	TRBJ1-1	14	TRBV6-5
TGTGCCAGCCTAGCGGGAGTCGGCACCGGGGAGCTGTTTTTT	CASLAGVGTGELFF	TRBD2	.	TRBJ2-2	14	TRBV19
TGTGCCAGCAGCTTAGGTCATGTGTATCCCCCGGTAATGAACACTGAAGCTTTCTTT	CASSLGHVYPPVMNTEAFF	.	.	TRBJ1-1	19	TRBV11-3
TGTGCCATCAGTGGGGGACAGTCCAATCAGCCCCAGCATTTT	CAISGGQSNQPQHF	TRBD1	.	TRBJ1-5	14	TRBV10-3
TGTGCCACCAGACGGGGACAGTCTAGCACAGATACGCAGTATTTT	CATRRGQSSTDTQYF	TRBD1	.	TRBJ2-3	15	TRBV15
TGTGCCATCAGTGAGGTTGGGGGGGGCGGAGAGCAGTACTTC	CAISEVGGGGEQYF	.	.	TRBJ2-7	14	TRBV10-3
TGTGCCAGCAGCTTGGACGGGGGGCGCTGGGACAATGAGCAGTTCTTC	CASSLDGGRWDNEQFF	.	.	TRBJ2-1	16	TRBV5-8
TGTGCCAGCCGGGCGGAAGGCGGGAATTCACCCCTCCACTTT	CASRAEGGNSPLHF	.	.	TRBJ1-6	14	TRBV6-5
TGTGCCAGCGCCCGGGATGGGTCCTACAATGAGCAGTTCTTC	CASARDGSYNEQFF	.	once	TRBJ2-1	14	TRBV7-6
TGTGCCAGCTCCCGACAGAGTAATAATTCACCCCTCCACTTT	CASSRQSNNSPLHF	.	few	TRBJ1-6	14	TRBV18
TGTGCCTGGAGTGTACGGGGGGCCGAAGCTTTCTTT	CAWSVRGAEAFF	.	few	TRBJ1-1	12	TRBV30
TGTGCCAGCAGTTCAGGCTTTGGCTACACCTTC	CASSSGFGYTF	.	once	TRBJ1-2	11	TRBV6-1
TGTGCCAGCACCCTTAGACAGACCTACGAGCAGTACTTC	CASTLRQTYEQYF	.	.	TRBJ2-7	13	TRBV5-6
TGTGCCAGCAGCTACGCGGCCGGAGGCAGGGGGCGTGGCTACACCTTC	CASSYAAGGRGRGYTF	TRBD1	once	TRBJ1-2	16	TRBV6-5
TGCGCCAGCAGCCCGGGCGCGGGGCCGTACCAAGAGACCCAGTACTTC	CASSPGAGPYQETQYF	.	.	TRBJ2-5	16	TRBV5-1
TGTGCCAGCAGCCCAAGGGACAGGGGGTGGGATGAGCAGTTCTTC	CASSPRDRGWDEQFF	TRBD1	.	TRBJ2-1	15	TRBV14
TGTGCCAGCAGTTTCCGGACAGGGGGGGAGACCCAGTACTTC	CASSFRTGGETQYF	TRBD1	.	TRBJ2-5	14	TRBV28
TGTGCCATCGGGACTAGCGGAATCACAGATACGCAGTATTTT	CAIGTSGITDTQYF	TRBD2	.	TRBJ2-3	14	TRBV10-3
TGTGCCAGCAGCCCTTTTAGCGGGAGCTACGAGCAGTACTTC	CASSPFSGSYEQYF	TRBD2	few	TRBJ2-7	14	TRBV13
TGCAGCGGCGGACAGGGTACGGGCACAGATACGCAGTATTTT	CSGGQGTGTDTQYF	TRBD1	.	TRBJ2-3	14	TRBV29-1
TGTGCCAGCAGTTACTTTTGGCCGAACACCGGGGAGCTGTTTTTT	CASSYFWPNTGELFF	.	.	TRBJ2-2	15	TRBV6-5
TGTGCCAGCAGCTTAGGGTTTGGGGCCAGCTCCTACGAGCAGTACTTC	CASSLGFGASSYEQYF	.	.	TRBJ2-7	16	TRBV13
TGCGCCAGCAGCCAAGATATGAGCACCGGGGAGCTGTTTTTT	CASSQDMSTGELFF	.	.	TRBJ2-2	14	TRBV4-1
TGTGCCAGCAGCCCCGGGGGGGGTGGAGCTTTCTTT	CASSPGGGGAFF	.	.	TRBJ1-1	12	TRBV7-2
TGTGCCAGCAGCCATGCTAGGGGGAGATGGGCTTTCTTT	CASSHARGRWAFF	.	.	TRBJ1-1	13	TRBV11-2
TGTGCCAGCAGCAAAGGAAAGGGGGCCCCCTACGAGCAGTACTTC	CASSKGKGAPYEQYF	.	few	TRBJ2-7	15	TRBV21-1
TGTGCCAGCAGACCGAGGTCGGGTGATTTGTATAGCAATCAGCCCCAGCATTTT	CASRPRSGDLYSNQPQHF	.	.	TRBJ1-5	18	TRBV28
TGTGCCAGCTCCCCTTCTTTGACTGTTGAGGGTGAAGGAGCTTTCTTT	CASSPSLTVEGEGAFF	.	.	TRBJ1-1	16	TRBV18
TGTGCCAGCGGCCAGGGGCCAGCCCCAGATACGCAGTATTTT	CASGQGPAPDTQYF	.	.	TRBJ2-3	14	TRBV2
TGTGCCAGCAGCTCGAGGGGGGAGCAGTACTTC	CASSSRGEQYF	.	.	TRBJ2-7	11	TRBV5-6
TGTGCCAGCAGCCAAGGAAGGGGACAGGGGACGCGCCAAGAGACCCAGTACTTC	CASSQGRGQGTRQETQYF	TRBD1	.	TRBJ2-5	18	TRBV14
TGTGCCAGCGCCGGGACAGGGAATTCACCCCTCCACTTT	CASAGTGNSPLHF	TRBD1	.	TRBJ1-6	13	TRBV25-1